This T cell receptor (beta chain) was recovered during a study of blood T cells in healthy people across ages. The second PCR ran roughly 7 to 12 cycles with a sample-barcoded 5' primer and J-beta primers. TCRdb processed the 5' RACE reads anew with MiXCR; each CDR3 protein has one entry. There are around 1,800,000 distinct CDR3 sequences in the sample; around 42% occur only once, and 23% lies in the top ten. The CDR3 runs 14 residues. CDR1 SGHKS and CDR2 YYEKEE come from the germline V gene (reference sequence). V gave up 4 bases and J gave up 3 bases, with 11 bases separating them. The specimen sequenced was blood. The source is a human donor in good health. The J gene is TRBJ2-1, the V gene TRBV5-5; TRBD1 is a possible D gene (5 bases). The CDR3 protein is CASSPRAIYNEQFF. The DNA of the CDR3 is TGTGCCAGCAGCCCCAGGGCTATCTACAATGAGCAGTTCTTC. Together with reference TRBV5-5 and TRBJ2-1, the CDR3 gives the full variable domain: DAGVTQSPTHLIKTRGQQVTLRCSPISGHKSVSWYQQVLGQGPQFIFQYYEKEERGRGNFPDRFSARQFPNYSSELNVNALLLGDSALYLCASSPRAIYNEQFFGPGTRLTVL.